The 21 T cell receptor beta chains below come from one sample, sequenced in a study of PD-1 blockade in mismatch repair-deficient tumors. The data were produced by immunoSEQ multiplex PCR, yet TCRdb's version contains in-frame clones alone and is incomplete. The sample shows roughly 37,000 clones, around 80% of them seen only once. The source material was PBMCs, sampled roughly 40 weeks after starting pembrolizumab. The receptors derive from an adult with mismatch repair-deficient cancer.

This clone was observed a handful of times. This chain links TRBV4-2 with TRBJ2-1; TRBD2 matches at 7 bases. CDR1 is LGHNA, CDR2 YNFKEQ, per germline. Unmatched junction bases numbered 4, after V lost 1 base and J lost 7 bases. CDR3 length: 14 amino acids. CDR3 region: CASSQGQAGNEQFF. The CDR3 DNA reads TGTGCCAGCAGCCAAGGTCAAGCGGGGAATGAGCAGTTCTTC.

This CDR3 is CASRGTGTDTQYF. CDR3 DNA sequence: TGTGCCAGCAGGGGGACAGGCACAGATACGCAGTATTTT. The rearrangement uses TRBV5-6 and TRBJ2-3; 7 bases map to TRBD1. The CDR3 is 13 residues long. Germline V lookup: CDR1 SGHDT, CDR2 YYEEEE. Trimming cost V 5 bases and J 1 base; bases outside gene matches: 1.

This rearrangement joins TRBV28 to TRBJ2-1; maybe TRBD2 (5 bases). This CDR3 is built from 12 residues. Germline values: CDR1 MDHEN, CDR2 SYDVKM. Between the trimmed V and J ends, which lost 1 base and 10 bases, there was a span of 8 bases. This CDR3 reads CASSLLRAEQFF. DNA of the CDR3: TGTGCCAGCAGTTTATTGCGGGCCGAGCAGTTCTTC.

The J gene is TRBJ2-3, the V gene TRBV2; 12 nucleotides match TRBD2. With V trimmed by 6 bases and J by 3 bases, 1 base remained unmatched. In germline, CDR1 is SNHLY, CDR2 FYNNEI. The CDR3 is 14 residues long. As DNA, the CDR3 is TGTGCCAGCAGGGGGACTAGCGGGACAGATACGCAGTATTTT. This sequence encodes CASRGTSGTDTQYF.

This chain's CDR3 is CASSFIDYNEQFF. CDR3 in DNA: TGTGCCAGCAGTTTTATAGATTACAATGAGCAGTTCTTC. This chain connects TRBV27 to TRBJ2-1; D is unresolved. Germline V gene data show CDR1 as MNHEY and CDR2 as SMNVEV (reference sequence). The CDR3 runs to 13 residues. Trimming took off 3 bases at V and 4 bases at J, with 7 bases between the two ends.

The genes are TRBV4-1 and TRBJ1-2; 11 bases line up with TRBD1. The CDR3 is 17 residues long. Trimming took 5 bases from V and 7 from J; bases not matched to a gene: 15. Germline loops: CDR1 MGHRA, CDR2 YSYEKL. CDR3 amino acids: CASSYTPSPGTGGGYTF. For the CDR3, the DNA is TGCGCCAGCAGCTACACCCCGTCCCCCGGGACAGGGGGTGGCTACACCTTC.

The rearrangement uses TRBV10-3 and TRBJ1-4; possible D gene TRBD1, 6 bases. This CDR3 comprises 17 residues. V was clipped by 0 bases and J by 2 bases, with 13 bases between them. Germline V gene data show CDR1 as ENHRY and CDR2 as SYGVKD. Written as DNA, the CDR3 is TGTGCCATCAGTGAGTCTGGCCAGGGGTATACTAATGAAAAACTGTTTTTT. Its translation is CAISESGQGYTNEKLFF.

The chain couples TRBV29-1 to TRBJ1-2; a possible D gene is TRBD1 (6 bases). V was clipped by 6 bases and J by 7 bases, with 15 bases between them. Germline V gives CDR1 SQVTM, CDR2 ANQGSEA. The CDR3 sequence is 12 residues long. DNA for the CDR3: TGCAGCGTAAACCCTGGGGGCCGTGGCTACACCTTC. Amino acid sequence: CSVNPGGRGYTF.

The chain links TRBV11-3 to TRBJ2-6, with TRBD2 identical over 12 bases. Germline V CDR1 and CDR2: SGHNT, YENEEA. J lost 4 bases, V lost 5 bases, and 12 bases had no gene match. CDR3 length: 19 residues. DNA for the CDR3: TGTGCCAGCAGCGAAAGGACTAGCGGGATGTCTACCGGGGCCAACGTCCTGACTTTC. It yields the protein CASSERTSGMSTGANVLTF. Combining the CDR3 with reference TRBV11-3 and TRBJ2-6 gives the whole variable domain EAGVVQSPRYKIIEKKQPVAFWCNPISGHNTLYWYLQNLGQGPELLIRYENEEAVDDSQLPKDRFSAERLKGVDSTLKIQPAELGDSAVYLCASSERTSGMSTGANVLTFGAGSRLTVL.

The V gene is TRBV28, the J gene TRBJ2-7, with TRBD1 identical over 7 bases. Germline V gene data show CDR1 as MDHEN and CDR2 as SYDVKM. The CDR3 extends over 16 amino acids. With V trimmed by 3 bases and J by 2 bases, 10 bases remained unmatched. The CDR3, as DNA: TGTGCCAGCAGTTTCTCCCACCAGGACAGGACCTACGAGCAGTACTTC. The encoded protein is CASSFSHQDRTYEQYF.

The CDR3 loop reads CASSPTPRDREGNTQYF. For the CDR3, the DNA is TGTGCCAGCAGTCCAACACCCCGGGACAGGGAGGGGAATACGCAGTATTTT. The chain combines TRBV28 with TRBJ2-3, with 9 bases lining up with TRBD1. This CDR3 is built from 17 residues. V trimming: 5 bases; J trimming: 7 bases; junction bases outside the gene matches: 16. Germline V gene sequence: CDR1 MDHEN, CDR2 SYDVKM.

This rearrangement joins TRBV18 to TRBJ2-3, with 11 bases fitting TRBD2. J was trimmed by 4 bases and V by 3 bases; bases with no gene match: 9. The CDR3 has 17 amino acids. Germline V gene sequence: CDR1 KGHSH, CDR2 LQKENI. CDR3 DNA: TGTGCCAGCTCACCCCTTCTAGCGGGAGGTCAAGCAGATACGCAGTATTTT. Protein: CASSPLLAGGQADTQYF.

The chain couples TRBV4-2 to TRBJ1-5; a weak D match, TRBD1 (5 bases). Germline loops: CDR1 LGHNA, CDR2 YNFKEQ. V shed 1 base and J shed 11 bases, with 9 bases lying between them. The CDR3 has 12 residues. Here the CDR3 DNA reads TGTGCCAGCAGCCAAGTCGGGGGGGCCCAGCATTTT. Its translation is CASSQVGGAQHF.

This chain links TRBV6-5 with TRBJ1-1; a possible D gene is TRBD1 (6 bases). The CDR3 is 14 residues long. The V end was cut by 4 bases, the J end by 0 bases, with 9 bases between. Germline V CDR1 and CDR2: MNHEY, SVGAGI. The CDR3 spells CASSSGTLNTEAFF. Written as DNA, the CDR3 is TGTGCCAGCAGTTCCGGGACATTGAACACTGAAGCTTTCTTT.

This clone was observed a single time. In DNA form, the CDR3 reads TGCGCCAGCAACCCGATCGGGACTAGCGGCAATGAGCAGTTCTTC. Residues: CASNPIGTSGNEQFF. V gene TRBV5-1 combines with J gene TRBJ2-1; 11 positions match TRBD2. The CDR3 covers 15 residues. V was pared by 6 bases and J by 6 bases, with 8 bases of the junction left unmatched. Per germline, CDR1 SGHRS and CDR2 YFSETQ.

The gene calls are TRBV9 and TRBJ2-7; the match to TRBD2 covers 7 bases. Trimming cost V 1 base and J 2 bases; bases outside gene matches: 9. There are 16 residues in the CDR3. In germline, CDR1 is SGDLS, CDR2 YYNGEE. CDR3 nucleotide sequence: TGTGCCAGCAGCGTACTTCATGGCGGGACTACCTACGAGCAGTACTTC. Protein: CASSVLHGGTTYEQYF.

This clone has a handful of counts. CDR3 region: CASSPGQGEQYF. DNA of the CDR3: TGTGCCAGCAGCCCAGGACAGGGCGAGCAGTACTTC. V is TRBV7-9 and J is TRBJ2-7, with 8 bases lining up with TRBD1. The germline CDR1 and CDR2 sequences are SEHNR and FQNEAQ (reference sequence). There are 12 residues in the CDR3. V lost 5 bases to trimming and J lost 6 bases; unmatched junction nucleotides: 3.

The chain recombines TRBV5-1 with TRBJ1-1, with D unclear. Germline V CDR1 and CDR2: SGHRS, YFSETQ. The V end was cut by 1 base, the J end by 1 base, with 17 bases between. This CDR3 contains 17 residues. CDR3 sequence: CASSLLGGGLGNTEAFF. CDR3 in DNA: TGCGCCAGCAGCTTGCTCGGAGGAGGGTTAGGGAACACTGAAGCTTTCTTT.

The chain recombines TRBV7-2 with TRBJ2-1; D perhaps matches TRBD1 (6 bases). V was shortened by 5 bases and J by 7 bases, with 18 bases between the two germline ends. The V gene's germline CDR1 is SGHTA and CDR2 FQGNSA. The CDR3 consists of 15 residues. CDR3 residues: CASSPVRTGLNEQFF. The CDR3 bases are TGTGCCAGCAGCCCGGTGAGAACAGGGCTTAATGAGCAGTTCTTC.

The V gene is TRBV5-1, the J gene TRBJ1-2, with D perhaps TRBD1 (6 bases). Per the germline V gene, CDR1 is SGHRS and CDR2 is YFSETQ. Trimming stripped 4 bases from V and 6 bases from J, with 10 bases between. The CDR3 has 12 amino acids. In DNA form, the CDR3 reads TGCGCCAGCAGCAGCGCAGGGGATGGCTACACCTTC. Encoded protein: CASSSAGDGYTF.

The chain combines TRBV30 with TRBJ2-5; a possible D gene is TRBD2 (5 bases). The CDR3 length is 13 residues. V lost 3 bases and J lost 2, with 10 bases in between. Germline V CDR1 and CDR2: GTSNPN, SVGIG (reference sequence). This CDR3 is CAWRASRQETQYF. CDR3 nucleotide sequence: TGTGCCTGGAGGGCTAGCAGACAAGAGACCCAGTACTTC.